The clone carrying this T cell receptor (beta chain) appeared many times. The data were obtained in a study of T-cell reconstitution after alpha-beta-depleted transplantation in children. As it was prepared, the TCRbeta library received unique molecular identifiers. A single record per CDR3 protein comes from TCRdb applying MiXCR to the PCR reads. The sample yields about 340,000 distinct CDR3 sequences, 13% seen once. The specimen comprised PBMCs, sampled from the stem cell graft. The receptor was derived from a human donor who donated a stem cell graft to a child with Fanconi anemia.

The CDR3 region is CSARGLADLYEQYV. The DNA for the CDR3 is TGCAGTGCTAGAGGGCTAGCGGACCTCTACGAGCAGTACGTC. V is TRBV20-1 and J is TRBJ2-7; TRBD2 matches 7 bases. After removal of 1 base from V and 3 bases from J, the junction contained 6 bases not matched to a gene. Germline V lookup: CDR1 DFQATT, CDR2 SNEGSKA (reference sequence). The CDR3 has 14 residues.